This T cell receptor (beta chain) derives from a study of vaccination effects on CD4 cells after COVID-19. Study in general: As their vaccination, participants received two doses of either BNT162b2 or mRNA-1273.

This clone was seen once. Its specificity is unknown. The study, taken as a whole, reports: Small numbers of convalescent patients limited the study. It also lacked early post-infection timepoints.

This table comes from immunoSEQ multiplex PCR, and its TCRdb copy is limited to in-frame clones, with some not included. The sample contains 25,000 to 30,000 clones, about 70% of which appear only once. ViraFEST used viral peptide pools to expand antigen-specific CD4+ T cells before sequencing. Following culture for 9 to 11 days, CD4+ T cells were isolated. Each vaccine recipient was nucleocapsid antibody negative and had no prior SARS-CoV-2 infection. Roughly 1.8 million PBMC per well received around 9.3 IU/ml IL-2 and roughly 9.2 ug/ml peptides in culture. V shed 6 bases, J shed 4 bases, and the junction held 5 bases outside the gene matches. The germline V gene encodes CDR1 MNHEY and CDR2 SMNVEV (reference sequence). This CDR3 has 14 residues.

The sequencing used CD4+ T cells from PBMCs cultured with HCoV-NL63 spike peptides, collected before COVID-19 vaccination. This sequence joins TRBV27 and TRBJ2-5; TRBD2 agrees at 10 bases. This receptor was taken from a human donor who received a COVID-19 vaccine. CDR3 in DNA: TGTGCCAGCAGGGCTAGCGGGAGAGGAGAGACCCAGTACTTC. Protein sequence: CASRASGRGETQYF.